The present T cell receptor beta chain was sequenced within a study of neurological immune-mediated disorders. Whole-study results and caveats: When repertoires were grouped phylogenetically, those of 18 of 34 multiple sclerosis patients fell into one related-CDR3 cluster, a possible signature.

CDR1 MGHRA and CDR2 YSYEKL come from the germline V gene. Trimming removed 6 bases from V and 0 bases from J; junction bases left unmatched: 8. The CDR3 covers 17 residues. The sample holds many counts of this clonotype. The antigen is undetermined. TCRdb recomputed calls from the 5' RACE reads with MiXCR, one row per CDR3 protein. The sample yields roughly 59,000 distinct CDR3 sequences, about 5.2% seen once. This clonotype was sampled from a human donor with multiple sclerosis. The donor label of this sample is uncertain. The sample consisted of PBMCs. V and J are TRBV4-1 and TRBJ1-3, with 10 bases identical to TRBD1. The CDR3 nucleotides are TGCGCCAGCAGTCGGGTAGGGACAGGGGACTCTGGAAACACCATATATTTT. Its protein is CASSRVGTGDSGNTIYF.